The T cell receptor (beta chain) described here comes from a study of shared clonotypes between healthy human individuals. Looking at the study overall: The study used three CD4 naive, three CD4 memory, two CD8 naive and one CD8 memory plate per donor.

Findings and caveats of the study: It was only blood that was sampled, and tissue repertoires likely differ.

The protocol was immunoSEQ multiplex PCR, while the TCRdb copy is restricted to in-frame clones and leaves out a portion. Of about 2.4 million clones in the sample, 85% to 95% were seen once. The trim removed 2 bases at V and 4 bases at J, leaving 6 bases unmatched. CDR3 length: 15 amino acids. The germline V gene encodes CDR1 LGHNA and CDR2 YNFKEQ. For this clone: Antigen unknown.

The chain uses TRBV4-2 and TRBJ2-7; the match to TRBD1 covers 9 bases. Sequencing was performed on naive CD4+ T cells sorted from blood. The subset: CD45RA+ positively selected. The TCR originated in a man aged 18 to 29 in good health. In DNA form, the CDR3 reads TGTGCCAGCAGCCAACCCGGGACAGGGATATACGAGCAGTACTTC. It codes for CASSQPGTGIYEQYF.